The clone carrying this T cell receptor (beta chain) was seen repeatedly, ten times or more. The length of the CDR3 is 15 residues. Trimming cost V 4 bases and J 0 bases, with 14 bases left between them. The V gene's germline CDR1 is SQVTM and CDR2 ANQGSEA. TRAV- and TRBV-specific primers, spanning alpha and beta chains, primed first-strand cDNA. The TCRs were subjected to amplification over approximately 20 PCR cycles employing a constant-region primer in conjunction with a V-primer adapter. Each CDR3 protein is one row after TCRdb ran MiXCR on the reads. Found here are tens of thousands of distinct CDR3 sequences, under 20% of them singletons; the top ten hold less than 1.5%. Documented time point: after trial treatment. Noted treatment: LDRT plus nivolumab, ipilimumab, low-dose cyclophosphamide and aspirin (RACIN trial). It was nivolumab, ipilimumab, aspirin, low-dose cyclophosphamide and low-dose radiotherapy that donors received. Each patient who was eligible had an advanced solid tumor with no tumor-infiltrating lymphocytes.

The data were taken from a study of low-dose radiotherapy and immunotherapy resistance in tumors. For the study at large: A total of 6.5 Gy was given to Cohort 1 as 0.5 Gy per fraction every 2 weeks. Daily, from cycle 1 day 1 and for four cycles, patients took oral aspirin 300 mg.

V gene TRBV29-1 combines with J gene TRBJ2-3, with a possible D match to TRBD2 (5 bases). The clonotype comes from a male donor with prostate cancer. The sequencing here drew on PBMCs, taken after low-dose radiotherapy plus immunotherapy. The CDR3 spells CSVASAEASTDTQYF. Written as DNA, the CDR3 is TGCAGCGTTGCCTCAGCGGAAGCTAGCACAGATACGCAGTATTTT.